This TCR beta chain was profiled in a study of T cell responses to AZD1222 COVID-19 vaccine. Overall study context: The study pooled second doses at about 4 or about 12 weeks. Study-wide results and limits: Donors in the cohort were predominantly white British and more often female, and clonal diversity was possibly underestimated.

The data were produced by immunoSEQ multiplex PCR, yet TCRdb's version contains in-frame clones alone and is incomplete. The repertoire has 180,000 or so clones, approximately 88% of them found once; the top ten carry 1.5% to 2%. Regarding this clone: Antigen specificity is unknown.

From germline, CDR1 is GTSNPN and CDR2 SVGIG (reference sequence). There are 14 residues in the CDR3. With 1 base removed from V and 6 bases from J, the gap between germline ends came to 12 bases. This chain joins TRBV30 and TRBJ2-2; D possibly corresponds to TRBD1 (6 bases). This TCR came from an adult in good health. The source was peripheral blood, collected on day 0 of AZD1222 vaccination. CDR3 protein: CAWSAAGVAGELFF. As DNA, the CDR3 is TGTGCCTGGAGTGCGGCAGGGGTGGCCGGGGAGCTGTTTTTT.